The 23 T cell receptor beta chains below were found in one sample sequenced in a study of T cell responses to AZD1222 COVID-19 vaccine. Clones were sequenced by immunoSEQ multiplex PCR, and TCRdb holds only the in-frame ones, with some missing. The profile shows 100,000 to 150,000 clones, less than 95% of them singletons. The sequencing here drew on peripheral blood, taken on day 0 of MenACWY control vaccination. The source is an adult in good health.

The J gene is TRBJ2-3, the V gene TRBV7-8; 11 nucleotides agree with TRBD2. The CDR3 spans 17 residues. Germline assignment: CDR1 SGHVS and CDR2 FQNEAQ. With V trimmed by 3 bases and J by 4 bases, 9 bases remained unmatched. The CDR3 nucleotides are TGTGCCAGCAGCTTTGTAGCGGGAGGGCCGGGGGCAGATACGCAGTATTTT. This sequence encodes CASSFVAGGPGADTQYF.

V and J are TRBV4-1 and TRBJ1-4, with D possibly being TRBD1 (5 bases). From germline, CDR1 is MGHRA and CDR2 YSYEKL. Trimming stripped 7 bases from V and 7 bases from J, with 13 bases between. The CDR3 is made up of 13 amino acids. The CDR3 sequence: CASKSRGGEKLFF. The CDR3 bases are TGCGCCAGCAAATCAAGGGGTGGTGAAAAACTGTTTTTT.

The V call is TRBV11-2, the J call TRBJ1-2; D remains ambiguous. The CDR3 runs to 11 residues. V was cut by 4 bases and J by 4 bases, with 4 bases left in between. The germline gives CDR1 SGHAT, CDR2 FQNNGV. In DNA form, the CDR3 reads TGTGCCAGCAGCTCCACCTATGGCTACACCTTC. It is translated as CASSSTYGYTF.

The CDR3 protein is CASRGDRAGNTIYF. CDR3 bases: TGTGCCAGCAGGGGGGACAGGGCTGGAAACACCATATATTTT. This chain joins TRBV28 and TRBJ1-3, with 9 bases fitting TRBD1. Germline trimming cut 6 bases from V and 2 bases from J; bases unmatched to any gene: 2. The CDR3 runs to 14 residues. The V gene's germline CDR1 is MDHEN and CDR2 SYDVKM.

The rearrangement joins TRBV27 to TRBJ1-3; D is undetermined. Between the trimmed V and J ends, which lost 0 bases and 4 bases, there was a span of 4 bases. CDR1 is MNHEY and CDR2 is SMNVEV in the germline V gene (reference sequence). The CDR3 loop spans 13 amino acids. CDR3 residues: CASSLSPGNTIYF. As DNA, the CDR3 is TGTGCCAGCAGTTTATCACCGGGAAACACCATATATTTT.

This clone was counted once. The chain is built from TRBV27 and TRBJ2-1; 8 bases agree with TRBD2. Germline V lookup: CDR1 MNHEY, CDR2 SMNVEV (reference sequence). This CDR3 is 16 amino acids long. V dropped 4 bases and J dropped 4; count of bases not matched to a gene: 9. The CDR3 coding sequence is TGTGCCAGCAGTTCCTCGGGGCGGGGGGCTTACAATGAGCAGTTCTTC. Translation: CASSSSGRGAYNEQFF.

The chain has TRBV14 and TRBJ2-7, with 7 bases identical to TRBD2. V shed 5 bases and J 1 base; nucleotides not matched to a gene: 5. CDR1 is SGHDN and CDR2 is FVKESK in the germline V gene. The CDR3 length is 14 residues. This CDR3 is CASSTFSGSYEQYF. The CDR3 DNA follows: TGTGCCAGCAGCACCTTTAGCGGGTCCTACGAGCAGTACTTC.

The chain's CDR3 is CASSQHSGGAYNEQFF. CDR3 sequence (DNA): TGTGCCAGCAGCCAACATAGCGGGGGGGCCTACAATGAGCAGTTCTTC. The V call is TRBV4-2, the J call TRBJ2-1; 11 nucleotides match TRBD2. V shed 2 bases, J shed 2 bases, and the junction held 2 bases outside the gene matches. From germline, CDR1 is LGHNA and CDR2 YNFKEQ. The CDR3 loop spans 16 amino acids.

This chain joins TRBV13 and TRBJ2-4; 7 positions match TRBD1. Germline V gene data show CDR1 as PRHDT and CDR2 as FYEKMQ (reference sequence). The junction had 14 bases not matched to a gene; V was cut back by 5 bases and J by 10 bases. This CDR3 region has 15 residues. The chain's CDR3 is CASSPTGTHRRIQYF. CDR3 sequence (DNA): TGTGCCAGCAGCCCGACAGGGACCCACAGAAGGATTCAGTACTTC.

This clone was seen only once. The CDR3 DNA reads as TGTGCCAGCAGCCCGACTACAGGCTCCTACAATGAGCAGTTCTTC. Protein: CASSPTTGSYNEQFF. The chain recombines TRBV7-2 with TRBJ2-1; D might be TRBD1 or TRBD2, each matching 5 bases. The ends were cut back, 5 bases at V and 0 bases at J, with 11 bases in the middle. CDR1 is SGHTA and CDR2 is FQGNSA in the germline V gene. CDR3 length: 15 amino acids.

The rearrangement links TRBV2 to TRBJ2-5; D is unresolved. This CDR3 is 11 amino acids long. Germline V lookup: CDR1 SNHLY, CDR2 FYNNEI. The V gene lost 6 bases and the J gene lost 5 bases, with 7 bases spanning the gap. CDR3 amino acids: CASRRWETQYF. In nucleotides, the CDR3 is TGTGCCAGCAGGAGGTGGGAGACCCAGTACTTC.

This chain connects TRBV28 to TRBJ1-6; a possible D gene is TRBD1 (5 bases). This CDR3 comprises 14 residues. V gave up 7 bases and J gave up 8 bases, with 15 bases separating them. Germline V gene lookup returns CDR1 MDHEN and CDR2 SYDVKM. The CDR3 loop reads CASNPQGPYSPLHF. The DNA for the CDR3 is TGTGCCAGCAATCCGCAGGGACCTTATTCACCCCTCCACTTT.

The CDR3 DNA is TGTGCCTGGAATTTGGATAGCTTCAAGACCCAGTACTTC. Amino acids: CAWNLDSFKTQYF. V gene TRBV30 combines with J gene TRBJ2-5; no firm D call. The CDR3 is made up of 13 amino acids. Germline V CDR1 and CDR2: GTSNPN, SVGIG (reference sequence). Trimming left V 4 bases short and J 6 bases short, with 15 bases between. The entire variable domain, with the rest obtained from reference TRBV30 and TRBJ2-5, is as follows: SQTIHQWPATLVQPVGSPLSLECTVEGTSNPNLYWYRQAAGRGLQLLFYSVGIGQISSEVPQNLSASRPQDRQFILSSKKLLLSDSGFYLCAWNLDSFKTQYFGPGTRLLVL.

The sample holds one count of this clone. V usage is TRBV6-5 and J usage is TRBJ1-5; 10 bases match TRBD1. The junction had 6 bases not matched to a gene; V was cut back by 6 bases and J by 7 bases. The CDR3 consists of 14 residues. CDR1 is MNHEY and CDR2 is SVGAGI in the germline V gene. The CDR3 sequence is CASRPDRGRQPQHF. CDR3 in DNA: TGTGCCAGCAGACCGGACAGGGGGAGACAGCCCCAGCATTTT.

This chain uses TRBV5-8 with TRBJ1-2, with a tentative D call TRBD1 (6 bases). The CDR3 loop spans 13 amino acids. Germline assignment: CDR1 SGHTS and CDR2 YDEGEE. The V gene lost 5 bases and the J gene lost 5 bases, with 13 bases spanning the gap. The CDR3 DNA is TGTGCCAGCAGAGGCAGGGGCGCTTATGGCTACACCTTC. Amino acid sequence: CASRGRGAYGYTF.

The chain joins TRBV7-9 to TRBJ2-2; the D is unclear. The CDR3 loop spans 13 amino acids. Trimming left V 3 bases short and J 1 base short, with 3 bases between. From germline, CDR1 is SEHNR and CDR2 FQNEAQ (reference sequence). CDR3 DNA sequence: TGTGCCAGCAGCTTCCTGAACACCGGGGAGCTGTTTTTT. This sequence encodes CASSFLNTGELFF.

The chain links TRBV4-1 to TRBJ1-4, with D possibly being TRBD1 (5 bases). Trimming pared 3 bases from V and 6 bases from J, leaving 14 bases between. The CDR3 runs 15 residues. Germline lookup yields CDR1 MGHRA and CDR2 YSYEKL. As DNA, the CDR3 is TGCGCCAGCAGCCAGGGGACGGTTCAGGATGAAAAACTGTTTTTT. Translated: CASSQGTVQDEKLFF.

The CDR3 DNA is TGTGCCAGCAGCCAAGACCCCGGAGGGGTCTTCAATCAGCCCCAGCATTTT. Translated, it gives CASSQDPGGVFNQPQHF. The chain employs TRBV3-1 (or the pseudogene TRBV3-2) and TRBJ1-5; TRBD1 might be the D (5 bases). Germline assignment: CDR1 LGHDT and CDR2 YNNKEL (reference sequence). V was trimmed by 0 bases and J by 3 bases, leaving 15 bases between them. CDR3 length equals 17 residues.

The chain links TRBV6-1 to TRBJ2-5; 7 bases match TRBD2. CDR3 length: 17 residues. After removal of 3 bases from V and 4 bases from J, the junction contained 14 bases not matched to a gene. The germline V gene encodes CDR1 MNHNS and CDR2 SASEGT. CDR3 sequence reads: CASSDRVGGRALETQYF. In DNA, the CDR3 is TGTGCCAGCAGTGATAGAGTAGGTGGGAGGGCCCTAGAGACCCAGTACTTC.

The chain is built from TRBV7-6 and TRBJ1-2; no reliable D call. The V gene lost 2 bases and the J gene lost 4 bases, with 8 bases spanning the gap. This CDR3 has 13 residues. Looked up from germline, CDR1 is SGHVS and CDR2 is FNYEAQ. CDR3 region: CASSLRDGYGYTF. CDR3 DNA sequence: TGTGCCAGCAGCTTAAGGGATGGCTATGGCTACACCTTC. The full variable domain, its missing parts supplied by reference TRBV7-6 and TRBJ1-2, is GAGVSQSPRYKVTKRGQDVALRCDPISGHVSLYWYRQALGQGPEFLTYFNYEAQQDKSGLPNDRFSAERPEGSISTLTIQRTEQRDSAMYRCASSLRDGYGYTFGSGTRLTVV.

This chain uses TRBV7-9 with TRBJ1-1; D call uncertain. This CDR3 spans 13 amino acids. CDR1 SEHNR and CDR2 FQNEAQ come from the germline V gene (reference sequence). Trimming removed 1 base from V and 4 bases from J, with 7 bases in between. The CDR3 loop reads CASSLELVTEAFF. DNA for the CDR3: TGTGCCAGCAGCTTAGAGCTGGTCACTGAAGCTTTCTTT.

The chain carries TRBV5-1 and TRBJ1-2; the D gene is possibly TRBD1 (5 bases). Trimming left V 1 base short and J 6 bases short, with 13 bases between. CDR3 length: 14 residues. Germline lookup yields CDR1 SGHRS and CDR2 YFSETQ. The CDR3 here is CASSLNQGGDGYTF. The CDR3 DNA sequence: TGCGCCAGCAGCTTGAATCAGGGTGGGGATGGCTACACCTTC.

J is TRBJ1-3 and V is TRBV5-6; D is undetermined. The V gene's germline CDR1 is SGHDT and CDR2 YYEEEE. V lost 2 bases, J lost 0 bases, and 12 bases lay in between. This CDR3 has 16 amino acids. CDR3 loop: CASSLGLGSSGNTIYF. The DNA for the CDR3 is TGTGCCAGCAGCTTAGGTCTAGGTTCCTCTGGAAACACCATATATTTT.